This T cell receptor beta chain was identified during a study of Graves' ophthalmopathy and Graves' hyperthyroidism. Study-level points and caveats: Ophthalmopathy was separated from stable hyperthyroidism by a 13-signature model with roughly 91% sensitivity and around 81% specificity. With a specificity of around 72% and a sensitivity of 70.59%, the model predicted ophthalmopathy progression.

Ophthalmopathy in the donors was of moderate-to-severe activity, with CAS ≥3, NOSPECS ≥4 and duration under 3 months. Patients were excluded if they had other autoimmune diseases or uncontrolled infections, and likewise if pregnancy or lactation applied. The sample holds a few counts of this clonotype. Its target is not known. RNA served as the template for amplifying TCR beta CDR3 regions. Amplification began with first-round RT-PCR using HTBI primers, then second-round multiplex PCR was performed. TCRdb analysed the multiplex PCR reads with MiXCR anew, one entry per CDR3 protein. The top ten hold around half of the sample, which has roughly 220,000 distinct CDR3 sequences, around 45% seen once. The CDR3 has 18 residues. The germline V gene encodes CDR1 ENHRY and CDR2 SYGVKD. With 1 base removed from V and 6 bases from J, the gap between germline ends came to 22 bases.

This sequence joins TRBV10-3 and TRBJ1-5; D is uncertain. The source of this sequence is an adult man with Graves' ophthalmopathy. The specimen sequenced was peripheral blood. The CDR3, as DNA: TGTGCCATCAGTGAGTTCCACCATTTGAGCGAGTTGGGTCAGCCCCAGCATTTT. It yields the protein CAISEFHHLSELGQPQHF.